The rows below give T cell receptor beta chains drawn from one sample of a study of T cells in Graves' hyperthyroidism and ophthalmopathy. In TCRdb, the multiplex PCR reads were re-called with MiXCR into one record per CDR3 protein. The profile shows fewer than 650,000 distinct CDR3 sequences, more than 11% of them singletons. Sequencing was carried out using blood. The origin of the receptors is a woman in her twenties or thirties with Graves' hyperthyroidism that later progressed to Graves' ophthalmopathy. The CDR3 runs from the conserved cysteine through the conserved F or W. The D gene is left open where the match is weak. Clone size appears in some rows only: once, few, many, or a class for an expanded clone.

>few|TRBJ2-6|TRBV3-1|TRBD1
CASSQEVGGVSGANVLTF
TGTGCCAGCAGCCAAGAAGTAGGGGGCGTCTCCGGGGCCAACGTCCTGACTTTC
>many|TRBJ1-4|TRBV12-3/TRBV12-4|NA
CASRLGTAKSGGEKLFF
TGTGCCAGCAGACTAGGGACGGCCAAGAGCGGAGGTGAAAAACTGTTTTTT
>NA|TRBJ2-1|TRBV4-2|NA
CASSLIGIGGEQFF
TGTGCCAGCAGCCTCATAGGGATTGGGGGTGAGCAGTTCTTC
>many|TRBJ2-1|TRBV7-2|TRBD2
CASSLAGGGSYNEQFF
TGTGCCAGCAGCTTAGCGGGGGGGGGCTCCTACAATGAGCAGTTCTTC
>NA|TRBJ2-1|TRBV30|NA
CAWSPPAAPYNEQFF
TGTGCCTGGAGTCCCCCAGCGGCCCCCTACAATGAGCAGTTCTTC
>many|TRBJ2-1|TRBV20-1|TRBD2
CSARDTSGIYNEQFF
TGCAGTGCTAGAGATACTAGCGGGATCTACAATGAGCAGTTCTTC
>NA|TRBJ1-2|TRBV6-5|NA
CASSYEQGNYGYTF
TGTGCCAGCAGTTACGAACAGGGTAACTATGGCTACACCTTC
>few|TRBJ2-7|TRBV19|NA
CASSRDIFYEQYF
TGTGCCAGTAGTAGGGACATATTCTACGAGCAGTACTTC
>NA|TRBJ1-6|TRBV7-3|NA
CASSREGYSPLHF
TGTGCCAGCAGCCGGGAGGGTTACTCACCCCTCCACTTT
>NA|TRBJ1-2|TRBV5-4|NA
CASSPPGRANGYTF
TGTGCCAGCAGCCCCCCGGGGCGAGCGAACGGCTACACCTTC
>many|TRBJ1-1|TRBV20-1|NA
CSAGGLGDTEAFF
TGCAGTGCCGGGGGGCTAGGAGACACTGAAGCTTTCTTT
>few|TRBJ2-3|TRBV20-1|NA
CSAPLRKGGDTQYF
TGCAGTGCTCCACTGAGGAAGGGAGGCGATACGCAGTATTTT
>few|TRBJ1-6|TRBV19|NA
CASSIEGGLNNSPLHF
TGTGCCAGTAGTATAGAGGGGGGTCTAAATAATTCACCCCTCCACTTT
>few|TRBJ1-1|TRBV5-5|TRBD1
CASSWTGRGIVMNTEAFF
TGTGCCAGCAGCTGGACAGGGAGGGGGATCGTCATGAACACTGAAGCTTTCTTT
>many|TRBJ2-1|TRBV20-1|TRBD1
CSALTGTGALDEQFF
TGCAGTGCGCTGACCGGGACAGGGGCCCTCGATGAGCAGTTCTTC
>NA|TRBJ2-4|TRBV20-1|NA
CSATSEGGNIQYF
TGCAGTGCAACCAGTGAGGGGGGAAACATTCAGTACTTC
>many|TRBJ2-7|TRBV6-1|NA
CASSTRGRSYEQYF
TGTGCCAGCAGTACCAGGGGCCGGTCCTACGAGCAGTACTTC
>many|TRBJ1-3|TRBV11-2|NA
CASSLGRSSGNTIYF
TGTGCCAGCAGCTTAGGGCGGTCCTCTGGAAACACCATATATTTT
>many|TRBJ1-1|TRBV20-1|NA
CSARHETGLTEAFF
TGCAGTGCTCGGCACGAGACAGGCCTGACTGAAGCTTTCTTT
>NA|TRBJ2-5|TRBV20-1|TRBD1
CSVRQGRETQYF
TGCAGCGTGAGACAGGGGAGGGAGACCCAGTACTTC
>few|TRBJ2-2|TRBV19|NA
CASRTDSEYTGELFF
TGTGCCAGTAGGACTGACAGCGAGTACACCGGGGAGCTGTTTTTT
>few|TRBJ2-5|TRBV27|NA
CASSRREVETQYF
TGTGCCAGCAGCCGCCGAGAAGTGGAGACCCAGTACTTC
>many|TRBJ1-6|TRBV11-2|TRBD1
CASSSADRRGISPLHF
TGTGCCAGCAGTTCCGCGGACAGGCGGGGGATTTCACCCCTCCACTTT
>many|TRBJ2-2|TRBV13|NA
CASSSILDLGTGELFF
TGTGCCAGCAGCTCAATACTAGATCTGGGCACCGGGGAGCTGTTTTTT
>many|TRBJ1-1|TRBV20-1|NA
CSARTLNTEAFF
TGCAGTGCAAGAACTCTGAACACTGAAGCTTTCTTT
>many|TRBJ2-5|TRBV2|NA
CASSSLMGETQYF
TGTGCCAGCAGTAGCCTAATGGGAGAGACCCAGTACTTC
>many|TRBJ2-1|TRBV27|NA
CASSRDWVYNEQFF
TGTGCCAGCAGCCGAGACTGGGTCTACAATGAGCAGTTCTTC
>few|TRBJ2-4|TRBV4-2|TRBD1
CASSQVAGGSDIQYF
TGTGCCAGCAGCCAAGTCGCAGGGGGCTCGGACATTCAGTACTTC
>many|TRBJ2-1|TRBV11-2|TRBD2
CASSLRTSGRFIPIEQFF
TGTGCCAGCAGCCTCAGGACTAGCGGAAGATTCATTCCAATCGAGCAGTTCTTC
>many|TRBJ2-2|TRBV2|NA
CASRATRSGGELFF
TGTGCCAGCAGGGCGACACGCTCGGGCGGGGAGCTGTTTTTT
>many|TRBJ2-1|TRBV3-1|NA
CASSQDIQEQFF
TGTGCCAGCAGCCAAGATATCCAGGAACAGTTCTTC
>few|TRBJ2-3|TRBV20-1|TRBD2
CSAHGLAGASFTQYF
TGCAGTGCCCACGGACTAGCGGGGGCATCTTTTACGCAGTATTTT
>NA|TRBJ1-1|TRBV20-1|NA
CSARIRGRGGPGAEAFF
TGCAGTGCTAGGATCCGAGGGAGAGGTGGCCCTGGCGCTGAAGCTTTCTTT
>many|TRBJ2-5|TRBV3-1|NA
CASSNREQETQYF
TGTGCCAGCAGCAACCGGGAGCAAGAGACCCAGTACTTC
>few|TRBJ2-7|TRBV6-2/TRBV6-3|TRBD1
CASSRTGAQVFEQYF
TGTGCCAGCAGCCGGACAGGGGCCCAAGTCTTCGAGCAGTACTTC
>many|TRBJ2-7|TRBV7-2|NA
CASSFAGTYEQYF
TGTGCCAGCAGCTTCGCTGGGACCTACGAGCAGTACTTC
>many|TRBJ2-3|TRBV18|NA
CASSPGLVSTDTQYF
TGTGCCAGCTCACCCGGGCTAGTAAGCACAGATACGCAGTATTTT
>NA|TRBJ2-4|TRBV19|NA
CASSMETGLGAKNIQYF
TGTGCCAGTAGTATGGAAACAGGGTTGGGGGCCAAAAACATTCAGTACTTC
>NA|TRBJ2-1|TRBV30|TRBD2
CAYTSGAYNEQFF
TGTGCCTACACTAGCGGGGCCTACAATGAGCAGTTCTTC
>NA|TRBJ2-7|TRBV4-3|NA
CASSQATTYEQYF
TGCGCCAGCAGCCAAGCGACGACCTACGAGCAGTACTTC